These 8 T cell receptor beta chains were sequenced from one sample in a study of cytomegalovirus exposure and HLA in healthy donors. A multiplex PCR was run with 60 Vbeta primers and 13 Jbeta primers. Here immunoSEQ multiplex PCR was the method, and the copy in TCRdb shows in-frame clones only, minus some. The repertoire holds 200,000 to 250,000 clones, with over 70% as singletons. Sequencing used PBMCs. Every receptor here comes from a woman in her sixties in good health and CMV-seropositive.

CDR3 in amino acids: CASSGQGAAGELFF. DNA for the CDR3: TGCGCCAGTTCGGGACAGGGGGCAGCCGGGGAGCTGTTTTTT. The rearrangement uses TRBV5-1 and TRBJ2-2; 12 bases match TRBD1. Trimming cost V 8 bases and J 6 bases; bases outside gene matches: 5. The germline gives CDR1 SGHRS, CDR2 YFSETQ. The CDR3 loop spans 14 amino acids.

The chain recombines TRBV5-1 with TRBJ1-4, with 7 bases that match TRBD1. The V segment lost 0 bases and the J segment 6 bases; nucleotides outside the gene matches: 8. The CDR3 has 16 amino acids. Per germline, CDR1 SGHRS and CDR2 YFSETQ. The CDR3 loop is CASSLVTGAAYEKLFF. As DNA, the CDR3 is TGCGCCAGCAGCTTGGTCACAGGGGCCGCCTATGAAAAACTGTTTTTT.

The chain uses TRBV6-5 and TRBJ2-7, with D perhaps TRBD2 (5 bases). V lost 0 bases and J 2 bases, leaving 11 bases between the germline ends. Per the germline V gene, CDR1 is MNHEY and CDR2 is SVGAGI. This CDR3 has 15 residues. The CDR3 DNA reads TGTGCCAGCAGTTACTCAAGCGGAGGCGCCTACGAGCAGTACTTC. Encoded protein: CASSYSSGGAYEQYF.

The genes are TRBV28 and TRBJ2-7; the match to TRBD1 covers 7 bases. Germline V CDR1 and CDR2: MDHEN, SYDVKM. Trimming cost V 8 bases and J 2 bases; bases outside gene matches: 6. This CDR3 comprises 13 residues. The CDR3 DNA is TGTGCCAGCGATCCGGGACAGACCTACGAGCAGTACTTC. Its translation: CASDPGQTYEQYF.

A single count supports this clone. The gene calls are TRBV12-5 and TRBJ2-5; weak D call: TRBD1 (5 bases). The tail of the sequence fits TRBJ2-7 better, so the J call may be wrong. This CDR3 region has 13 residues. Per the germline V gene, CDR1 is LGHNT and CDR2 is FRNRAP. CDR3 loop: CASGQEMPYEQYF. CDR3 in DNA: TGTGCTAGTGGACAGGAAATGCCCTACGAGCAGTACTTC.

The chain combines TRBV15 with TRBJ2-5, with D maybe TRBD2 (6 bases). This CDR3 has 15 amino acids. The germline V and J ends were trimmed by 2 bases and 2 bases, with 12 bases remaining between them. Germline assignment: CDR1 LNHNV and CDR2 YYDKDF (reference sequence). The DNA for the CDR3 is TGTGCCACCAGCAGACGGACCGGGGGACAAGAGACCCAGTACTTC. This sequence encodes CATSRRTGGQETQYF.

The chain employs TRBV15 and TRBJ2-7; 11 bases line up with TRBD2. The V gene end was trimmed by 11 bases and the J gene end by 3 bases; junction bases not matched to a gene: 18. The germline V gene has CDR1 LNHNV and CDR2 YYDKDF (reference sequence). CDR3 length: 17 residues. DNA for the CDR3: TGTGCCTCCTCCACGTCAGTTAGCGGGAGGGCCTTCTACGAGCAGTACTTC. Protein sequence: CASSTSVSGRAFYEQYF.

CDR3 residues: CATSRGISGGNTEAFF. Here the CDR3 DNA reads TGTGCCACCAGCAGAGGAATTAGCGGGGGGAACACTGAAGCTTTCTTT. The chain employs TRBV15 and TRBJ1-1, with D possibly being TRBD1 (5 bases). CDR1 and CDR2 (germline): LNHNV, YYDKDF (reference sequence). This CDR3 is 16 amino acids long. The germline V and J ends were trimmed by 1 base and 1 base, with 13 bases remaining between them.